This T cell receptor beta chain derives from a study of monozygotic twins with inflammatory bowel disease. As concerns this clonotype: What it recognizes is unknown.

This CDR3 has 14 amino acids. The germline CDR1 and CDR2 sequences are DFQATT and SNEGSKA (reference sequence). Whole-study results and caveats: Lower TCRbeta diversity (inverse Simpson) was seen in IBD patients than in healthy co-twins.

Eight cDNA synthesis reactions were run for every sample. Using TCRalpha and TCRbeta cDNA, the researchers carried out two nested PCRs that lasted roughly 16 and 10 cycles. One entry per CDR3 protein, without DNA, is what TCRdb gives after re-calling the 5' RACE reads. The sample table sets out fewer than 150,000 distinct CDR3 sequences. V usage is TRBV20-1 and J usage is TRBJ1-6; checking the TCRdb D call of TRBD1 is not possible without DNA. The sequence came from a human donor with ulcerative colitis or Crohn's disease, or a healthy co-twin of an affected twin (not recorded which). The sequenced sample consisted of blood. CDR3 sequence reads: CSTRIGASNSPLHF.